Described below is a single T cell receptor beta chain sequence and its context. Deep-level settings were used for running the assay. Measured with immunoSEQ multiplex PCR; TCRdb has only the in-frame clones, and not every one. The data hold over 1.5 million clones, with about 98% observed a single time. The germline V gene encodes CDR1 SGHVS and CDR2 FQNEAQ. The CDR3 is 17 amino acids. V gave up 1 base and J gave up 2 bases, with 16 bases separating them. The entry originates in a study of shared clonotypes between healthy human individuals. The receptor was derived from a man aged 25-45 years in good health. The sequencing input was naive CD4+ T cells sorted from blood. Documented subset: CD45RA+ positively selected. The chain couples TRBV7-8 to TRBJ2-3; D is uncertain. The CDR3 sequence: CASSLDRVGSVTDTQYF. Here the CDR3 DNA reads TGTGCCAGCAGCTTAGATCGGGTGGGATCGGTCACAGATACGCAGTATTTT.